This T cell receptor (beta chain) was found in a study of CD8 T cells in Susac syndrome. Germline V gene sequence: CDR1 DFQATT, CDR2 SNEGSKA (reference sequence). Trimming at V came to 4 bases and at J to 0 bases, leaving 6 bases not matched to a gene. The CDR3 is made up of 15 amino acids. The study sequenced TCR beta in blood CD8+ and CD4+ T cells. FACS was used to enrich TEMRA cells, whereas the CD8+ and CD4+ T cells were obtained by negative isolation. Random hexamers were used to reverse transcribe about 0.5 to 1 ug of RNA. In TCRdb, the immunoSEQ multiplex PCR reads were re-called with MiXCR into one record per CDR3 protein. The data contain about 150,000 distinct CDR3 sequences, 90% to 96% of them singletons.

Sample: CD4+ T cells from PBMCs. V usage is TRBV20-1 and J usage is TRBJ1-5; the match to TRBD1 covers 7 bases. The sequence was obtained from a human donor with Susac syndrome. CDR3 in DNA: TGCAGTGCTAAATCGACAGGGTATAGCAATCAGCCCCAGCATTTT. Translating it yields CSAKSTGYSNQPQHF.